A selection of T cell receptor beta chains follows, all from one sample in a study of cytomegalovirus exposure and HLA in healthy donors. Data came from immunoSEQ multiplex PCR; TCRdb stores just in-frame clones and leaves some out. The sample has around 100,000 clones. Material for sequencing was PBMCs. The receptors originated from a man aged 35-49 years in good health and CMV-seronegative. Both conserved end residues are part of each CDR3. Each record gives: J gene, D gene, V gene, CDR3 protein, CDR3 DNA. The D gene is left open where the match is weak.

J gene: TRBJ2-7
D gene: TRBD1
V gene: TRBV6-1
CDR3 protein: CASSESRGSYEQYF
CDR3 DNA: TGTGCCAGCAGTGAAAGCAGGGGGTCCTACGAGCAGTACTTC

J gene: TRBJ2-5
D gene: NA
V gene: TRBV2
CDR3 protein: CASSSTSGIQETQYF
CDR3 DNA: TGTGCCAGCAGTTCCACCTCGGGAATCCAAGAGACCCAGTACTTC

J gene: TRBJ2-7
D gene: NA
V gene: TRBV10-3
CDR3 protein: CAISEGGEQYF
CDR3 DNA: TGTGCCATCAGTGAGGGGGGGGAGCAGTACTTC

J gene: TRBJ2-3
D gene: TRBD2
V gene: TRBV6-5
CDR3 protein: CASSYWGERGPDTQYF
CDR3 DNA: TGTGCCAGCAGTTACTGGGGGGAGCGGGGGCCAGATACGCAGTATTTT

J gene: TRBJ1-2
D gene: NA
V gene: TRBV6-5
CDR3 protein: CASSPGLLYGYTF
CDR3 DNA: TGTGCCAGCAGTCCGGGACTTTTGTACGGCTACACCTTC

J gene: TRBJ2-7
D gene: TRBD2
V gene: TRBV28
CDR3 protein: CASRSSGRGGEQYF
CDR3 DNA: TGTGCCAGCAGATCAAGCGGGAGAGGGGGCGAGCAGTACTTC

J gene: TRBJ1-5
D gene: NA
V gene: TRBV6-1
CDR3 protein: CASSQLKTSNQPQHF
CDR3 DNA: TGTGCCAGCAGCCAGTTAAAAACTAGCAATCAGCCCCAGCATTTT

J gene: TRBJ2-2
D gene: TRBD1
V gene: TRBV15
CDR3 protein: CATSGGTGWAGELFF
CDR3 DNA: TGTGCCACCAGCGGCGGGACAGGATGGGCCGGGGAGCTGTTTTTT

J gene: TRBJ1-2
D gene: NA
V gene: TRBV19
CDR3 protein: CATRRAGLRFNYGYTF
CDR3 DNA: TGTGCCACCAGGAGGGCTGGACTACGATTTAACTATGGCTACACCTTC

J gene: TRBJ2-2
D gene: TRBD2
V gene: TRBV4-3
CDR3 protein: CASSQDWGLAGSTGELFF
CDR3 DNA: TGCGCCAGCAGCCAAGATTGGGGACTAGCGGGTAGCACCGGGGAGCTGTTTTTT

J gene: TRBJ2-5
D gene: NA
V gene: TRBV11-3
CDR3 protein: CASSLVSGDEETQYF
CDR3 DNA: TGTGCCAGCAGCTTAGTTAGCGGTGATGAAGAGACCCAGTACTTC

J gene: TRBJ2-3
D gene: NA
V gene: TRBV7-9
CDR3 protein: CASSFTSGSWTDTQYF
CDR3 DNA: TGTGCCAGCAGCTTTACCAGCGGGTCTTGGACAGATACGCAGTATTTT

J gene: TRBJ1-6
D gene: NA
V gene: TRBV19
CDR3 protein: CASSSRDYSPLHF
CDR3 DNA: TGTGCCAGTAGCTCCAGGGACTATTCACCCCTCCACTTT

J gene: TRBJ2-2
D gene: TRBD1
V gene: TRBV5-1
CDR3 protein: CASSLGTGGHTGELFF
CDR3 DNA: TGCGCCAGCAGCTTGGGGACAGGGGGTCACACCGGGGAGCTGTTTTTT

J gene: TRBJ1-6
D gene: NA
V gene: TRBV19
CDR3 protein: CASSRTANSPLHF
CDR3 DNA: TGTGCCAGTAGTAGGACAGCCAATTCACCCCTCCACTTT

J gene: TRBJ2-7
D gene: TRBD1
V gene: TRBV7-2
CDR3 protein: CASSPQGAGEQYF
CDR3 DNA: TGTGCCAGCAGCCCCCAGGGGGCTGGCGAGCAGTACTTC

J gene: TRBJ2-7
D gene: NA
V gene: TRBV30
CDR3 protein: CAWSYIASYEQYF
CDR3 DNA: TGTGCCTGGAGTTATATAGCCTCCTACGAGCAGTACTTC

J gene: TRBJ2-2
D gene: TRBD1
V gene: TRBV7-6
CDR3 protein: CASSSKVGTGGTGELFF
CDR3 DNA: TGTGCCAGCAGCTCGAAAGTTGGGACAGGGGGAACCGGGGAGCTGTTTTTT

J gene: TRBJ2-2
D gene: NA
V gene: TRBV4-3
CDR3 protein: CASSPWTAYTGELFF
CDR3 DNA: TGCGCCAGCAGCCCGTGGACAGCATACACCGGGGAGCTGTTTTTT